There are many counts of the clone carrying this T cell receptor (beta chain). A single record per CDR3 protein comes from TCRdb applying MiXCR to the reads. The data show about 210,000 distinct CDR3 sequences, 6% to 8% seen once. Germline V gene data show CDR1 as SGHTA and CDR2 as FQGNSA. There are 15 residues in the CDR3. After removal of 6 bases from V and 1 base from J, the junction contained 5 bases not matched to a gene. This entry belongs to a study of T cell repertoires in cytomegalovirus infection. This chain connects TRBV7-2 to TRBJ1-5; 8 bases map to TRBD1. The sequence came from a human donor in good health (CMV status not recorded). Some clones in this sample may be carry-over from other donors' samples. The sample comprised PBMCs. The CDR3 sequence: CASRSGTGSNQPQHF. In DNA form, the CDR3 reads TGTGCCAGCAGGTCCGGGACAGGCAGCAATCAGCCCCAGCATTTT.